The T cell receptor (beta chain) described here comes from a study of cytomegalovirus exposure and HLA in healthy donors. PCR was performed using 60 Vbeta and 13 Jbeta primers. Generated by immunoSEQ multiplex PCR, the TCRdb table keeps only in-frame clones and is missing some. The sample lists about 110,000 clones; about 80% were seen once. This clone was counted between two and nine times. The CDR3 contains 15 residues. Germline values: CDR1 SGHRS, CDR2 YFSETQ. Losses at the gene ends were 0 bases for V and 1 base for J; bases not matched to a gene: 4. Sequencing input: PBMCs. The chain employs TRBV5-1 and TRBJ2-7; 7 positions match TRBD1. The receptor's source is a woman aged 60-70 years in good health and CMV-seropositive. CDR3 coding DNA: TGCGCCAGCAGCTTGGGACAGGGTGGGTCCTACGAGCAGTACTTC. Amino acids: CASSLGQGGSYEQYF.